Presented here are 28 T cell receptor beta chains from one specimen sequenced in a study of human T cells and chemical hapten exposure (dated by TCRdb to about 2021). The library was produced with RACE. The instrument was a NextSeq 500. TCRdb reran the public reads through fastp at Q25 and MiXCR, keeping productive beta chains. Duplicate CDR3 protein sequences are folded into a single record with the most common DNA and genes. Counted in this sample were fewer than 350,000 distinct CDR3 sequences; 7.7% of them appeared once. Of the sample, more than 0.95% falls within the top ten clones. Explained via the paper, the time point label denotes: pre-sensitization, week 0. Interpreted using the paper, the treatment or condition label stands for: therapeutic diphenylcyclopropenone sensitization with weekly scalp DPC. The specimen comprised whole blood, sampled in connection with sensitization to the hapten diphenylcyclopropenone (DPC). The receptors derive from a man in his late teens or twenties with alopecia areata. Some clones in this sample may be carry-over from other donors' samples.

There are many counts of this clonotype. The chain joins TRBV5-1 to TRBJ2-3; D not certain. Germline-derived CDR1 and CDR2 are SGHRS and YFSETQ. Deletions cut 5 bases from V and 0 bases from J, with 10 bases between. CDR3 length: 14 amino acids. The CDR3 spells CASRVVSSTDTQYF. In DNA, the CDR3 is TGCGCCAGCAGGGTGGTCTCTAGCACAGATACGCAGTATTTT.

This clonotype was recorded a few times. The V and J genes are TRBV5-5 and TRBJ1-1, with D perhaps TRBD1 (6 bases). From germline, CDR1 is SGHKS and CDR2 YYEKEE (reference sequence). Between the trimmed V and J ends, which lost 4 bases and 4 bases, there was a span of 17 bases. This CDR3 spans 15 amino acids. The CDR3 DNA reads TGTGCCAGCAGCCCGGGGGCGGGATATGGCACTGAAGCTTTCTTT. Amino acid sequence: CASSPGAGYGTEAFF.

This clonotype came up many times. This sequence joins TRBV7-9 and TRBJ2-3; TRBD1 is a possible D gene (6 bases). CDR1 SEHNR and CDR2 FQNEAQ come from the germline V gene (reference sequence). The CDR3 has 15 amino acids. Deletions cut 5 bases from V and 0 bases from J, with 12 bases between. The CDR3 nucleotides are TGTGCCAGCAGCCCCTCCAGGGGCAGCACAGATACGCAGTATTTT. This encodes CASSPSRGSTDTQYF.

This clonotype has at least ten counts. The chain links TRBV9 to TRBJ2-6, with no clear D. Trimming took 4 bases from V and 2 from J, leaving 10 bases between them. The germline CDR1 and CDR2 sequences are SGDLS and YYNGEE. The CDR3 totals 15 residues. CDR3 in amino acids: CASSQSFTGANVLTF. CDR3 coding DNA: TGTGCCAGCAGCCAGTCGTTCACTGGGGCCAACGTCCTGACTTTC.

V gene TRBV7-3 combines with J gene TRBJ1-1, with D hard to call. This CDR3 is built from 15 residues. Deletions cut 0 bases from V and 0 bases from J, with 8 bases between. CDR1 is SGHTA, CDR2 FQGTGA, per germline. This CDR3 is CASSLTRHLNTEAFF. CDR3 sequence (DNA): TGTGCCAGCAGCTTAACGCGCCATCTGAACACTGAAGCTTTCTTT.

This clonotype was counted a few times. The genes are TRBV9 and TRBJ1-2, with D maybe TRBD1 (6 bases). Germline V gene sequence: CDR1 SGDLS, CDR2 YYNGEE. With 0 bases removed from V and 3 bases from J, the gap between germline ends came to 12 bases. The CDR3 sequence is 15 residues long. The CDR3 DNA reads TGTGCCAGCAGCGTAGTTGGGGGCGGACACTATGGCTACACCTTC. This sequence encodes CASSVVGGGHYGYTF. Full variable domain (rest looked up from reference TRBV9 and TRBJ1-2): DSGVTQTPKHLITATGQRVTLRCSPRSGDLSVYWYQQSLDQGLQFLIQYYNGEERAKGNILERFSAQQFPDLHSELNLSSLELGDSALYFCASSVVGGGHYGYTFGSGTRLTVV.

This clonotype was observed many times. The chain couples TRBV10-3 to TRBJ1-1; D is unclear. V gave up 3 bases and J gave up 0 bases, with 8 bases separating them. The CDR3 is 14 amino acids. The germline CDR1 and CDR2 sequences are ENHRY and SYGVKD. CDR3 sequence: CAISDPQMNTEAFF. The CDR3 bases are TGTGCCATCAGTGATCCCCAGATGAACACTGAAGCTTTCTTT.

V gene TRBV29-1 combines with J gene TRBJ1-4, with a possible D match to TRBD1 (6 bases). Trimming shortened V by 7 bases and J by 4 bases, and 10 bases separated the two germline ends. The CDR3 covers 12 residues. Germline V gene lookup returns CDR1 SQVTM and CDR2 ANQGSEA. The chain's CDR3 is CSARQDNEKLFF. The CDR3 coding sequence is TGCAGCGCCCGACAGGATAATGAAAAACTGTTTTTT.

V is TRBV12-3 or TRBV12-4 and J is TRBJ1-1; D ambiguous. The CDR3 totals 18 residues. Trimming pared 10 bases from V and 0 bases from J, leaving 27 bases between. The CDR3, as DNA: TGTGCCACACGAAAGGAAGGCCGGAAAAGCCAGATGAACACTGAAGCTTTCTTT. Amino acid sequence: CATRKEGRKSQMNTEAFF.

This clonotype occurred a few times. The chain is built from TRBV20-1 and TRBJ2-7; maybe TRBD1 (5 bases). V was trimmed by 3 bases and J by 3 bases, leaving 9 bases between them. This CDR3 comprises 12 residues. Germline V gene lookup returns CDR1 DFQATT and CDR2 SNEGSKA (reference sequence). The CDR3 here is CSARSQGYEQYF. In DNA form, the CDR3 reads TGCAGTGCTAGGAGTCAGGGCTACGAGCAGTACTTC.

This clonotype occurred many times. The chain is built from TRBV24-1 and TRBJ2-7, with D perhaps matching TRBD2 (7 bases). Germline V gives CDR1 KGHDR, CDR2 SFDVKD. V was clipped by 5 bases and J by 5 bases, with 12 bases between them. This CDR3 is 13 amino acids long. The CDR3 here is CATSATGRDEQYV. CDR3 nucleotide sequence: TGTGCCACCAGTGCTACAGGGAGGGACGAGCAGTACGTC.

This clonotype occurred many times. The chain uses TRBV11-2 and TRBJ2-3; 9 bases are shared with TRBD2. V lost 0 bases and J lost 7; bases outside the gene matches: 8. Germline CDR1 SGHAT, CDR2 FQNNGV. This CDR3 contains 16 residues. CDR3: CASSLEEGGGAYTQYF. In nucleotides, the CDR3 is TGTGCCAGCAGCTTAGAAGAGGGCGGGGGGGCGTATACGCAGTATTTT.

This clonotype has ten or more counts. This sequence joins TRBV12-3 or TRBV12-4 and TRBJ2-1; no clear D. This CDR3 is 11 amino acids long. With 6 bases removed from V and 7 bases from J, the gap between germline ends came to 7 bases. The CDR3 loop is CASSVLNEQFF. The CDR3 DNA reads as TGTGCCAGCAGCGTCCTTAATGAGCAGTTCTTC.

The chain is built from TRBV5-1 and TRBJ2-3; D may be TRBD1 or TRBD2 (5 bases each). Germline V gene lookup returns CDR1 SGHRS and CDR2 YFSETQ. Trimming pared 1 base from V and 0 bases from J, leaving 21 bases between. CDR3 length: 19 residues. The CDR3 nucleotides are TGCGCCAGCAGCTTGAGAGGGGAAAGGGGTCTACCAAGCACAGATACGCAGTATTTT. It is translated as CASSLRGERGLPSTDTQYF.

CDR3 in amino acids: CASSFGTGRYEQYV. The DNA for the CDR3 is TGTGCCAGCAGCTTCGGGACAGGGAGGTACGAGCAGTACGTC. V usage is TRBV11-2 and J usage is TRBJ2-7; 9 bases match TRBD1. V trimming: 3 bases; J trimming: 4 bases; junction bases outside the gene matches: 4. The CDR3 length is 14 residues. CDR1 SGHAT and CDR2 FQNNGV come from the germline V gene.

This sequence joins TRBV7-9 and TRBJ2-7; 11 nucleotides align to TRBD2. Looked up from germline, CDR1 is SEHNR and CDR2 is FQNEAQ (reference sequence). V trimming: 4 bases; J trimming: 3 bases; junction bases outside the gene matches: 5. This CDR3 spans 15 amino acids. Here the CDR3 DNA reads TGTGCCAGCAGCTCACCCGGGACTAGCGGCTACGAGCAGTACTTC. As protein: CASSSPGTSGYEQYF.

This rearrangement joins TRBV7-2 to TRBJ1-6; D may be TRBD1 (6 bases). V was pared by 2 bases and J by 2 bases, with 22 bases between. CDR1 is SGHTA and CDR2 is FQGNSA in the germline V gene. The CDR3 sequence is 20 residues long. CDR3 DNA sequence: TGTGCCAGCAGCTTATCCCGGACAGATCCGGGCGTGGCCTATAATTCACCCCTCCACTTT. Translated, it gives CASSLSRTDPGVAYNSPLHF.

This clonotype was detected a few times. This chain links TRBV7-2 with TRBJ2-2; 9 bases match TRBD2. V dropped 1 base and J dropped 2; count of bases not matched to a gene: 5. The CDR3 contains 17 residues. The V gene's germline CDR1 is SGHTA and CDR2 FQGNSA. The CDR3 DNA sequence: TGTGCCAGCAGCTTAGAACTAGCGGGTCTAAACACCGGGGAGCTGTTTTTT. Protein sequence: CASSLELAGLNTGELFF.

Many counts were recorded for this clonotype. The chain carries TRBV7-9 and TRBJ1-1, with D possibly TRBD1 on 6 matching bases. CDR3 length: 15 amino acids. The V gene lost 1 base and the J gene lost 5 bases, with 14 bases spanning the gap. The germline V gene has CDR1 SEHNR and CDR2 FQNEAQ (reference sequence). The CDR3 nucleotides are TGTGCCAGCAGCTTAGTTCAGGGGCTAGGGACTGAAGCTTTCTTT. Translation: CASSLVQGLGTEAFF.

This clonotype was counted a few times. The V gene is TRBV20-1, the J gene TRBJ1-2; weak D call: TRBD1 (6 bases). Germline V gene lookup returns CDR1 DFQATT and CDR2 SNEGSKA (reference sequence). The CDR3 extends over 12 amino acids. V was trimmed by 3 bases and J by 6 bases, leaving 11 bases between them. Here the CDR3 reads CSASGYRDGYTF. CDR3 in DNA: TGCAGTGCTAGTGGGTACAGGGATGGCTACACCTTC.

The gene calls are TRBV6-4 and TRBJ1-6; 10 bases match TRBD1. V lost 5 bases and J lost 7; bases outside the gene matches: 5. CDR1 and CDR2 from the germline V gene are MRHNA and SNTAGT. CDR3 length: 15 residues. CDR3 nucleotides: TGTGCCAGCAGTAAATCGACAGGGGGCAATTCACCCCTCCACTTT. Translated: CASSKSTGGNSPLHF.

This clonotype was seen a few times. The V and J genes are TRBV5-1 and TRBJ2-2, with D possibly being TRBD1 (7 bases). V was clipped by 4 bases and J by 0 bases, with 16 bases between them. Germline CDR1 SGHRS, CDR2 YFSETQ. This CDR3 contains 17 residues. The CDR3 region has the DNA TGCGCCAGCAGCCGAGACCCAGGGGGGACGAACACCGGGGAGCTGTTTTTT. Translation gives CASSRDPGGTNTGELFF.

Only a few counts were recorded for this clonotype. This rearrangement joins TRBV7-3 to TRBJ2-3; 7 bases match TRBD2. Unmatched junction bases numbered 7, after V lost 2 bases and J lost 2 bases. The germline V gene has CDR1 SGHTA and CDR2 FQGTGA. This CDR3 is 16 amino acids long. The CDR3: CASSLYQRGFTDTQYF. The CDR3 DNA reads TGTGCCAGCAGCTTATATCAGCGGGGTTTCACAGATACGCAGTATTTT.

The table lists this clonotype with many counts. This rearrangement joins TRBV5-1 to TRBJ2-2; D ambiguous. V lost 2 bases to trimming and J lost 1 base, with 3 bases between them. The germline CDR1 and CDR2 sequences are SGHRS and YFSETQ. There are 13 residues in the CDR3. CDR3 loop: CASSFQNTGELFF. CDR3 bases: TGCGCCAGCAGCTTCCAGAACACCGGGGAGCTGTTTTTT. Combining the CDR3 with reference TRBV5-1 and TRBJ2-2 gives the whole variable domain KAGVTQTPRYLIKTRGQQVTLSCSPISGHRSVSWYQQTPGQGLQFLFEYFSETQRNKGNFPGRFSGRQFSNSRSEMNVSTLELGDSALYLCASSFQNTGELFFGEGSRLTVL.

A few counts support this clonotype. This sequence joins TRBV7-9 and TRBJ1-5; the D gene is possibly TRBD1 (6 bases). In germline, CDR1 is SEHNR, CDR2 FQNEAQ (reference sequence). The CDR3 has 16 amino acids. V lost 5 bases and J lost 2, with 16 bases in between. The CDR3 loop reads CASSQQTGSGNQPQHF. The CDR3 DNA follows: TGTGCCAGCAGCCAACAAACAGGGTCGGGCAATCAGCCCCAGCATTTT.

This clonotype was found a few times. V is TRBV20-1 and J is TRBJ1-1; D is possibly TRBD1 (5 bases). Looked up from germline, CDR1 is DFQATT and CDR2 is SNEGSKA (reference sequence). The V end was cut by 0 bases, the J end by 6 bases, with 14 bases between. This CDR3 has 14 residues. The CDR3 DNA follows: TGCAGTGCTAGAGATGGGGCAGGGTCCTCTGAAGCTTTCTTT. Translated, it gives CSARDGAGSSEAFF.

This clonotype was recorded many times. This chain joins TRBV6-5 and TRBJ1-6; a possible D gene is TRBD1 (6 bases). Per the germline V gene, CDR1 is MNHEY and CDR2 is SVGAGI. V lost 10 bases and J lost 7, with 11 bases in between. The CDR3 extends over 12 amino acids. CDR3 residues: CATRTGNSPLHF. CDR3 nucleotide sequence: TGTGCCACCCGCACAGGGAATTCACCCCTCCACTTT.

The V call is TRBV29-1, the J call TRBJ1-1, with a tentative D call TRBD1 (5 bases). Germline CDR1 and CDR2: SQVTM and ANQGSEA. V gave up 3 bases and J gave up 1 base, with 9 bases separating them. The CDR3 totals 13 residues. CDR3 residues: CSVDDSQNTEAFF. The CDR3 DNA reads as TGCAGCGTTGACGACAGCCAGAACACTGAAGCTTTCTTT.